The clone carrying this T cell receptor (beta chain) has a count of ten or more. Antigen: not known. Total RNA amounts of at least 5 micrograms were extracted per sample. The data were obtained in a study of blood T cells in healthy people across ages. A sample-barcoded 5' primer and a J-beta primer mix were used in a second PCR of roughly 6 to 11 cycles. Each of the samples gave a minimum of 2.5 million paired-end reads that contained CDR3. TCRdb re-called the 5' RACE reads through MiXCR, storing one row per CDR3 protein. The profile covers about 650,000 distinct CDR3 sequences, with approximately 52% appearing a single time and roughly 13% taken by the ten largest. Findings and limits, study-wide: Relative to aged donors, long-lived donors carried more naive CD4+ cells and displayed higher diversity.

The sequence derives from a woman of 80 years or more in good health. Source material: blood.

CDR3 amino acids: CASSLGLAGAEQYF. The CDR3 bases are TGTGCCAGCAGTTTGGGACTAGCCGGGGCCGAGCAGTACTTC. J is TRBJ2-7 and V is TRBV2, with 9 bases identical to TRBD2. Trimming took 5 bases from V and 6 from J; bases not matched to a gene: 8. This CDR3 has 14 amino acids. Germline CDR1 reads SNHLY; CDR2 reads FYNNEI.